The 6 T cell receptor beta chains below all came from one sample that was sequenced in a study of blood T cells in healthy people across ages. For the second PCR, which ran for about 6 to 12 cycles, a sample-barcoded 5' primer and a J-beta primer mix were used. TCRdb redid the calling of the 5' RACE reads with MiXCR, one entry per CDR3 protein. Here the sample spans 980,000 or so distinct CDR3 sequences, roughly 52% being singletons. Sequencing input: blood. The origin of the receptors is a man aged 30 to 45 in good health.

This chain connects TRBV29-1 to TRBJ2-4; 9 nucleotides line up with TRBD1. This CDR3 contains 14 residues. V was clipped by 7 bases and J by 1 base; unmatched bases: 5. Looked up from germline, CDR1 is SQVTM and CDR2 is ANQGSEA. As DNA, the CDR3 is TGCAGCGGCCGGGACAGGGAGGCCAAAAACATTCAGTACTTC. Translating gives CSGRDREAKNIQYF.

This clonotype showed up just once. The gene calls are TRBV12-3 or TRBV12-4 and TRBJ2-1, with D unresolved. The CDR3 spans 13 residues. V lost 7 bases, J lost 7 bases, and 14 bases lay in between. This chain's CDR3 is CASTTIGSNEQFF. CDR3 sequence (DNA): TGTGCCAGCACAACCATCGGTTCGAATGAGCAGTTCTTC.

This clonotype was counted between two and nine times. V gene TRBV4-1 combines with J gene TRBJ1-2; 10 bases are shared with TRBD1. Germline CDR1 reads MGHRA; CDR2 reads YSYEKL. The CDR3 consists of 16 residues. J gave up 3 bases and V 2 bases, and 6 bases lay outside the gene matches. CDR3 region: CASSQWTGGTYYGYTF. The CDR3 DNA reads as TGCGCCAGCAGCCAATGGACAGGGGGGACATACTATGGCTACACCTTC.

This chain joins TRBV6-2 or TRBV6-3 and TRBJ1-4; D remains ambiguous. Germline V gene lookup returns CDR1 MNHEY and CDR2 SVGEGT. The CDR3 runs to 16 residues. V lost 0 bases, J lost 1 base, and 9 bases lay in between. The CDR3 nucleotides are TGTGCCAGCAGTTACTCGGAGGAGGGAACTAATGAAAAACTGTTTTTT. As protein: CASSYSEEGTNEKLFF.

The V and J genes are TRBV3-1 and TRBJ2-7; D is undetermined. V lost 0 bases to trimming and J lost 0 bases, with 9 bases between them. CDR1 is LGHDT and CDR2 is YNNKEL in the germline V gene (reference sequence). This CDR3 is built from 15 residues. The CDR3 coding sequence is TGTGCCAGCAGCCAAGACGTGGGCAGCTCCTACGAGCAGTACTTC. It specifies CASSQDVGSSYEQYF.

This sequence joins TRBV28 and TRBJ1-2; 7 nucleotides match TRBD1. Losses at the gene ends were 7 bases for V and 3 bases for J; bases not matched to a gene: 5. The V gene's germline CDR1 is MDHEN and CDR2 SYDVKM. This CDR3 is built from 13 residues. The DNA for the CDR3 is TGTGCCAGCAAAATAGGACAGGACTATGGCTACACCTTC. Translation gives CASKIGQDYGYTF.